The 19 T cell receptor beta chains listed next were all sequenced from one sample in a study of blood T cell repertoires in COVID-19. Here immunoSEQ multiplex PCR was the method, and the copy in TCRdb shows in-frame clones only, minus some. Of a few hundred thousand clones listed, about nine tenths are singletons. The material sequenced was peripheral blood. These receptors originate from a woman younger than 45 with active or convalescent COVID-19.

The V and J genes are TRBV9 and TRBJ2-5; D unresolved. Germline V gene sequence: CDR1 SGDLS, CDR2 YYNGEE. The length of the CDR3 is 13 residues. The V end was cut by 1 base, the J end by 2 bases, with 6 bases between. DNA for the CDR3: TGTGCCAGCAGCGTAAGCCCTCAAGAGACCCAGTACTTC. Amino acid sequence: CASSVSPQETQYF.

The chain links TRBV7-2 to TRBJ2-3; 9 nucleotides agree with TRBD2. The CDR3 loop spans 17 amino acids. Germline V gene lookup returns CDR1 SGHTA and CDR2 FQGNSA. V lost 5 bases to trimming and J lost 2 bases; unmatched junction nucleotides: 11. The CDR3 here is CASSPGAGGSVTDTQYF. DNA for the CDR3: TGTGCCAGCAGCCCAGGAGCGGGGGGTTCTGTCACAGATACGCAGTATTTT.

The genes are TRBV18 and TRBJ1-2, with D possibly TRBD1 on 6 matching bases. Looked up from germline, CDR1 is KGHSH and CDR2 is LQKENI. This CDR3 spans 12 amino acids. Trimming removed 3 bases from V and 6 bases from J, with 8 bases in between. In nucleotides, the CDR3 is TGTGCCAGCTCACCGGGGGCTCATGGCTACACCTTC. It translates to CASSPGAHGYTF.

DNA for the CDR3: TGCGCCAGCAGCCAATCAAGGGGAGGGTTTGATGGCTACACCTTC. This gives the protein CASSQSRGGFDGYTF. This sequence joins TRBV5-1 and TRBJ1-2, with a tentative D call TRBD1 (5 bases). CDR3 length equals 15 residues. CDR1 and CDR2 (germline): SGHRS, YFSETQ. V lost 4 bases, J lost 6 bases, and 19 bases lay in between.

This chain connects TRBV9 to TRBJ2-7, with 7 bases fitting TRBD2. Trimming removed 3 bases from V and 6 bases from J; junction bases left unmatched: 9. Germline assignment: CDR1 SGDLS and CDR2 YYNGEE. The CDR3 loop spans 14 amino acids. CDR3 protein: CASSEVASGPEQYF. CDR3 DNA sequence: TGTGCCAGCAGCGAGGTGGCTAGCGGCCCCGAGCAGTACTTC. The whole variable domain, remainder taken from reference TRBV9 and TRBJ2-7, is DSGVTQTPKHLITATGQRVTLRCSPRSGDLSVYWYQQSLDQGLQFLIQYYNGEERAKGNILERFSAQQFPDLHSELNLSSLELGDSALYFCASSEVASGPEQYFGPGTRLTVT.

This clone was seen a handful of times. DNA of the CDR3: TGTGCCAGCAGCCGCCTAACAGGGTCCTATAATTCACCCCTCCACTTT. It encodes CASSRLTGSYNSPLHF. The chain carries TRBV7-9 and TRBJ1-6; maybe TRBD1 (6 bases). Germline V gene data show CDR1 as SEHNR and CDR2 as FQNEAQ (reference sequence). This CDR3 comprises 16 residues. V lost 5 bases to trimming and J lost 1 base, with 12 bases between them. Drawing the rest from reference TRBV7-9 and TRBJ1-6, the complete variable domain is DTGVSQNPRHKITKRGQNVTFRCDPISEHNRLYWYRQTLGQGPEFLTYFQNEAQLEKSRLLSDRFSAERPKGSFSTLEIQRTEQGDSAMYLCASSRLTGSYNSPLHFGNGTRLTVT.

The V gene is TRBV19, the J gene TRBJ2-7, with 9 bases identical to TRBD1. CDR1 and CDR2 (germline): LNHDA, SQIVND (reference sequence). V shed 10 bases, J shed 0 bases, and the junction held 7 bases outside the gene matches. CDR3 size: 14 residues. The CDR3 loop is CATPGDRDSYEQYF. The CDR3 DNA is TGTGCCACTCCCGGGGACAGGGACTCCTACGAGCAGTACTTC.

The J gene is TRBJ2-4, the V gene TRBV5-1, with D maybe TRBD2 (5 bases). Trimming pared 5 bases from V and 5 bases from J, leaving 11 bases between. Germline CDR1 SGHRS, CDR2 YFSETQ. The length of the CDR3 is 13 residues. CDR3 DNA sequence: TGCGCCAGCAGTAATGGAGGAGAAAACATTCAGTACTTC. Protein product: CASSNGGENIQYF.

The table lists this clone with a count of one. This sequence joins TRBV6-2 or TRBV6-3 and TRBJ2-5; 8 bases agree with TRBD2. V shed 4 bases and J 5 bases; nucleotides not matched to a gene: 12. Germline lookup yields CDR1 MNHEY and CDR2 SVGEGT. The CDR3 contains 16 residues. CDR3 protein: CASSFGRGGTRETQYF. Written as DNA, the CDR3 is TGTGCCAGCAGTTTCGGGAGGGGGGGGACCCGGGAGACCCAGTACTTC.

V gene TRBV5-6 combines with J gene TRBJ2-3, with 10 bases matching TRBD2. CDR3 length: 15 residues. Germline trimming cut 4 bases from V and 6 bases from J; bases unmatched to any gene: 8. Looked up from germline, CDR1 is SGHDT and CDR2 is YYEEEE. CDR3 residues: CASSKSGGASDTQYF. CDR3 DNA: TGTGCCAGCAGCAAGAGCGGGGGGGCGTCGGATACGCAGTATTTT.

The J gene is TRBJ1-2, the V gene TRBV3-1 (or the pseudogene TRBV3-2), with 7 bases lining up with TRBD1. J lost 4 bases, V lost 4 bases, and 3 bases had no gene match. CDR1 and CDR2 from the germline V gene are LGHDT and YNNKEL (reference sequence). The CDR3 covers 13 residues. CDR3 in DNA: TGTGCCAGCAGCCTCGGACAGGTCTATGGCTACACCTTC. It yields the protein CASSLGQVYGYTF.

In its sample, this clone was seen a few times. One end of the junction varies from germline; a read error may be responsible. The chain combines TRBV29-1 with TRBJ2-1; TRBD1 matches at 11 bases. The CDR3 consists of 12 residues. The germline V gene encodes CDR1 SQVTM and CDR2 ANQGSEA. DNA for the CDR3: TGTACCGGGACAGGGGGATACAATGAGCAGTTCTTC. Protein: CTGTGGYNEQFF.

V usage is TRBV9 and J usage is TRBJ1-1, with TRBD1 identical over 7 bases. The CDR3 is 13 amino acids. The germline gives CDR1 SGDLS, CDR2 YYNGEE. With 3 bases clipped from V and 9 bases from J, the junction kept 8 bases outside the gene matches. The CDR3 sequence is CASSGGQANKAFF. CDR3 sequence (DNA): TGTGCCAGCAGCGGCGGACAGGCAAATAAAGCTTTCTTT.

This clone was observed once. The chain employs TRBV7-8 and TRBJ2-7; no clear D gene. The CDR3 sequence is 15 residues long. V was clipped by 0 bases and J by 3 bases, with 12 bases between them. Germline V gene data show CDR1 as SGHVS and CDR2 as FQNEAQ. Here the CDR3 reads CASSLAGSAGYEQYF. The CDR3 DNA reads TGTGCCAGCAGCTTAGCAGGCTCGGCAGGCTACGAGCAGTACTTC. The complete variable domain, with remaining parts taken from reference TRBV7-8 and TRBJ2-7, reads GAGVSQSPRYKVAKRGQDVALRCDPISGHVSLFWYQQALGQGPEFLTYFQNEAQLDKSGLPSDRFFAERPEGSVSTLKIQRTQQEDSAVYLCASSLAGSAGYEQYFGPGTRLTVT.

The rearrangement joins TRBV27 to TRBJ2-5; TRBD2 matches 10 bases. CDR1 and CDR2 from the germline V gene are MNHEY and SMNVEV (reference sequence). The V and J ends lost 6 bases and 2 bases, in that order; junction bases with no gene match: 9. CDR3 length: 16 amino acids. CDR3: CASSRSRAGGQETQYF. CDR3 nucleotide sequence: TGTGCCAGCAGCAGGTCTCGAGCGGGGGGGCAAGAGACCCAGTACTTC.

CDR3 DNA: TGCGCCAGCAGTGGCACCGGGACAGGTCTCAACGAGCAGTACTTC. Translated: CASSGTGTGLNEQYF. The rearrangement links TRBV10-1 to TRBJ2-7; 8 bases are a match to TRBD1. The CDR3 loop spans 15 amino acids. The junction had 10 bases not matched to a gene; V was cut back by 4 bases and J by 5 bases. From germline, CDR1 is WNHNN and CDR2 SYGVQD (reference sequence).

This clone was picked up many times. The rearrangement uses TRBV30 and TRBJ1-5; D is uncertain. There are 14 residues in the CDR3. The V and J ends lost 0 bases and 4 bases respectively, with 10 bases between them. The germline gives CDR1 GTSNPN, CDR2 SVGIG (reference sequence). This CDR3 is CAWSVKQKNQPQHF. CDR3 in DNA: TGTGCCTGGAGTGTAAAACAGAAGAATCAGCCCCAGCATTTT. Full variable domain (rest looked up from reference TRBV30 and TRBJ1-5): SQTIHQWPATLVQPVGSPLSLECTVEGTSNPNLYWYRQAAGRGLQLLFYSVGIGQISSEVPQNLSASRPQDRQFILSSKKLLLSDSGFYLCAWSVKQKNQPQHFGDGTRLSIL.

This chain joins TRBV21-1 and TRBJ1-1; TRBD1, the D gene given by the table, was not confirmed from the DNA. TRBV21-1 is shown as a pseudogene. This CDR3 has 17 residues. The CDR3 is CASSTTGPLRRNTEAFF. CDR3 bases: TGTGCCAGCAGCACCACAGGGCCCCTCAGGAGGAACACTGAAGCTTTCTTT.

The chain has TRBV3-1 (or the pseudogene TRBV3-2) and TRBJ1-3, with 8 nucleotides matching TRBD1. Germline V gene data show CDR1 as LGHDT and CDR2 as YNNKEL (reference sequence). V lost 4 bases, J lost 4 bases, and 6 bases stayed unmatched. This CDR3 has 15 amino acids. The CDR3 spells CASSLGQGSGNTIYF. In DNA, the CDR3 is TGTGCCAGCAGCCTCGGACAGGGTTCCGGAAACACCATATATTTT.